This passage covers 7 T cell receptor beta chains from one sample sequenced in a study of tissue T cells after allogeneic stem cell transplantation. Sequenced by immunoSEQ multiplex PCR; TCRdb stores in-frame clones only, minus some. The sample lists 7,000 to 8,000 clones; around half were seen once. The time point here: mouse harvest day 7 after allogeneic transplant. Each mouse received 10^7 T-cell-depleted marrow cells plus 10^6 splenic CD5+ T cells by tail vein. Sequenced: gut tissue. The receptor source for this set is a female BALB/c mouse given C57BL/6 T cells with graft-versus-host disease after an allogeneic hematopoietic cell transplant.

This clone appeared a single time. The genes and germline here are from mouse. From the germline J gene comes the end of the CDR3, since the read stops 1 residue before it. The V gene is TRBV15, the J gene TRBJ2-5; D unclear. V shed 2 bases and J shed 0 bases, with 6 bases lying between them. The CDR3 has 14 residues. The germline V gene has CDR1 SGHND and CDR2 FRSKSL. CDR3 DNA (partial): TGTGCCAGCAGTTTATCGGGTAACCAAGACACCCAGTAC. Protein: CASSLSGNQDTQY. The full-length CDR3 reads as CASSLSGNQDTQYF.

This clone turned up a few times. The germline and genes are mouse ones. With the read ending 1 residue before the CDR3 end, the germline J gene is used to fill in that end. J is TRBJ2-3 and V is TRBV26; D unresolved. The CDR3 has 12 amino acids. CDR1 KGHPV and CDR2 FQNQEV come from the germline V gene (reference sequence). V lost 4 bases and J lost 2, with 4 bases in between. The CDR3 protein is CASSRHAETLYF. The CDR3 DNA, read in part, is TGTGCCAGCAGTCGCCATGCAGAAACGCTGTAT. Full variable domain (rest looked up from reference TRBV26 and TRBJ2-3): NSKVIQTPRYLVKGQGQKAKMRCIPEKGHPVVFWYQQNKNNEFKFLINFQNQEVLQQIDMTEKRFSAECPSNSPCSLEIQSSEAGDSALYLCASSRHAETLYFGSGTRLTVL.

A word on this clone: Genes here carry mouse names. The CDR3 end falls 1 residue outside the read, so it is completed with the germline J gene. The J gene is TRBJ2-1, the V gene TRBV19; 12 positions agree with TRBD1. Germline-derived CDR1 and CDR2 are FNHDT and SITEND (reference sequence). With 2 bases clipped from V and 6 bases from J, the junction kept 3 bases outside the gene matches. The CDR3 sequence is 15 residues long. The CDR3 spells CASSIRDRGLAEQFF. The CDR3 bases that were read are TGTGCCAGCAGTATCCGGGACAGGGGGCTTGCTGAGCAGTTC.

On this clone: These gene names are mouse names. Read sequence stops 1 residue before the CDR3 end, and the germline J gene provides the missing end. The rearrangement joins TRBV26 to TRBJ2-5; D possibly matches TRBD1 or TRBD2 (5 bases each). The germline gives CDR1 KGHPV, CDR2 FQNQEV (reference sequence). Trimming cost V 4 bases and J 4 bases, with 9 bases left between them. The length of the CDR3 is 13 residues. CDR3 DNA, as far as it was read: TGTGCCAGCAGTCCCGGGACCAAAGACACCCAGTAC. It codes for CASSPGTKDTQY. The entire CDR3 is CASSPGTKDTQYF.

A note on this clone: Genes and germline are mouse. The read ends 1 residue before the CDR3 terminus; that terminus is restored from the germline J gene. This chain links TRBV16 with TRBJ1-6; TRBD1 agrees at 9 bases. TRBJ1-6 qualifies as an ORF whose function is uncertain. The trim removed 5 bases at V and 10 bases at J, leaving 6 bases unmatched. Germline CDR1 SGHSA, CDR2 FRNQAP. This CDR3 is built from 14 residues. The sequenced part of the CDR3 DNA is TGTGCAAGCAGCGCAACAGGGGGCGGATCGCCCCTCTAC. It yields the protein CASSATGGGSPLY. The entire CDR3 is CASSATGGGSPLYF.

This clone was seen a single time. Genes and germline come from the mouse. Coverage ceases 1 residue before the CDR3 finishes, and the germline J gene fills in the end. J is TRBJ2-5 and V is TRBV4; no firm D call. Trimming removed 5 bases at V and 1 base at J, with 10 bases between. CDR1 and CDR2 from the germline V gene are LGHDT and YNNKQL (reference sequence). The CDR3 contains 14 residues. The CDR3 region is CASSQKGDQDTQYF. Incomplete CDR3 DNA: TGTGCCAGCAGCCAGAAGGGTGACCAAGACACCCAGTAC.

As for this clone: The genes are named according to mouse. The DNA read from the CDR3 is TGTGCCAGCTCTCTAACTGGGGGTAACCAAGACACCCAGTAC. Protein: CASSLTGGNQDTQY. The entire CDR3 sequence reads CASSLTGGNQDTQYF. This chain uses TRBV12-1 with TRBJ2-5; 8 bases are a match to TRBD2. The read is 1 residue too short to cover the CDR3 end, so that end is filled in from the germline J gene. The V and J ends lost 1 base and 0 bases, in that order; junction bases with no gene match: 2. Germline CDR1 is SGHSN and CDR2 is HYEKVE. CDR3 length equals 15 residues.